These 10 T cell receptor beta chains share one sample of origin, sequenced in a study of T cells in Graves' hyperthyroidism and ophthalmopathy. Amplified TCR beta CDR3 regions came from RNA transcripts. TCR CDR3 underwent first-round RT-PCR with the HTBI primer set. One entry per CDR3 protein, called by TCRdb with MiXCR from the multiplex PCR reads. This sample has roughly 500,000 distinct CDR3 sequences, with about 20% found just once. What was sequenced was blood. Receptors were obtained from a woman between 65 and 79 years old with Graves' ophthalmopathy.

In its sample, this clonotype was seen many times. CDR3 region: CASSFSRGGGAPDTQYF. The CDR3 coding sequence is TGTGCCAGCAGTTTCTCAAGAGGGGGGGGCGCACCAGATACGCAGTATTTT. This rearrangement joins TRBV28 to TRBJ2-3; D perhaps matches TRBD2 (7 bases). The V and J ends lost 3 bases and 4 bases respectively, with 20 bases between them. The germline CDR1 and CDR2 sequences are MDHEN and SYDVKM. There are 17 residues in the CDR3.

The CDR3 protein is CSAGSSGHDGYTF. Here the CDR3 DNA reads TGCAGTGCCGGATCATCGGGACACGATGGCTACACCTTC. This sequence joins TRBV20-1 and TRBJ1-2; D is possibly TRBD1 (6 bases). Trimming left V 6 bases short and J 6 bases short, with 17 bases between. There are 13 residues in the CDR3. The germline CDR1 and CDR2 sequences are DFQATT and SNEGSKA (reference sequence).

The table lists this clonotype with many counts. The CDR3 nucleotides read TGTGCCAGCAGCTCAAACAGGGGACGGAGAGAGCAGTACTTC. The encoded protein is CASSSNRGRREQYF. The chain carries TRBV12-3 or TRBV12-4 and TRBJ2-7, with 7 bases that match TRBD1. J was trimmed by 7 bases and V by 6 bases; bases with no gene match: 12. This CDR3 contains 14 residues.

This clonotype was picked up many times. This chain joins TRBV2 and TRBJ1-1; the D gene is possibly TRBD1 (5 bases). CDR3 length: 14 residues. In germline, CDR1 is SNHLY, CDR2 FYNNEI. Trimming left V 7 bases short and J 1 base short, with 13 bases between. The CDR3 loop reads CASTSTGTNTEAFF. CDR3 sequence (DNA): TGTGCCAGCACTAGCACAGGAACGAACACTGAAGCTTTCTTT.

V is TRBV2 and J is TRBJ2-5, with 8 positions matching TRBD1. Germline V gene data show CDR1 as SNHLY and CDR2 as FYNNEI. The CDR3 sequence is 15 residues long. V lost 1 base to trimming and J lost 5 bases; unmatched junction nucleotides: 6. The chain's CDR3 is CASSEGQGARETQYF. The CDR3 DNA is TGTGCCAGCAGTGAAGGGCAGGGGGCGCGGGAGACCCAGTACTTC.

CDR3 in DNA: TGTGCCTGGAGTGGAACTAGCGGGAGGGGCACAGATACGCAGTATTTT. Translation: CAWSGTSGRGTDTQYF. V gene TRBV30 combines with J gene TRBJ2-3, with 13 bases lining up with TRBD2. The CDR3 runs 16 residues. Per the germline V gene, CDR1 is GTSNPN and CDR2 is SVGIG (reference sequence). With 1 base clipped from V and 1 base from J, the junction kept 2 bases outside the gene matches. Based on the CDR3 plus reference TRBV30 and TRBJ2-3, the full variable domain is SQTIHQWPATLVQPVGSPLSLECTVEGTSNPNLYWYRQAAGRGLQLLFYSVGIGQISSEVPQNLSASRPQDRQFILSSKKLLLSDSGFYLCAWSGTSGRGTDTQYFGPGTRLTVL.

This clonotype has more than one count but fewer than ten. V usage is TRBV6-2 or TRBV6-3 and J usage is TRBJ2-1, with TRBD2 matching 11 bases. The trim removed 4 bases at V and 6 bases at J, leaving 14 bases unmatched. This CDR3 is 18 amino acids long. Looked up from germline, CDR1 is MNHEY and CDR2 is SVGEGT. The CDR3 loop reads CASSSAGGLGLAANEQFF. In DNA form, the CDR3 reads TGTGCCAGCAGTTCCGCCGGGGGCCTGGGACTAGCGGCCAATGAGCAGTTCTTC.

The chain joins TRBV3-1 to TRBJ2-1, with 8 nucleotides matching TRBD2. Germline CDR1 reads LGHDT; CDR2 reads YNNKEL (reference sequence). V lost 2 bases and J lost 3; bases outside the gene matches: 3. The CDR3 extends over 15 amino acids. The CDR3 reads CASSQLAGLYNEQFF. The CDR3 DNA sequence: TGTGCCAGCAGCCAACTAGCGGGTCTCTACAATGAGCAGTTCTTC.

This sequence joins TRBV30 and TRBJ2-7; no definite D call. From germline, CDR1 is GTSNPN and CDR2 SVGIG (reference sequence). Trimming took off 1 base at V and 3 bases at J, with 10 bases between the two ends. The CDR3 has 13 residues. The CDR3 region is CAWSDGLVYEQYF. The CDR3 DNA reads TGTGCCTGGAGTGATGGCTTGGTCTACGAGCAGTACTTC.

This clonotype was detected many times. The chain links TRBV28 to TRBJ1-1, with D perhaps TRBD1 (5 bases). CDR3 length: 15 amino acids. The ends were cut back, 5 bases at V and 1 base at J, with 14 bases in the middle. The germline V gene has CDR1 MDHEN and CDR2 SYDVKM. CDR3 in amino acids: CASSGAAGQNTEAFF. CDR3 DNA sequence: TGTGCCAGCAGTGGGGCGGCCGGACAGAACACTGAAGCTTTCTTT.